This entry is about one T cell receptor (beta chain). The record originates from a study of blood T cells in healthy people across ages. With a J-beta primer mix and a sample-barcoded 5' primer, a second PCR ran about 6 to 11 cycles. Each CDR3 protein gets one entry after TCRdb re-called the 5' RACE reads with MiXCR. The sample shows some 1.8 million distinct CDR3 sequences, roughly two fifths of them seen only once. The germline V gene has CDR1 SEHNR and CDR2 FQNEAQ (reference sequence). V dropped 5 bases and J dropped 1 base, with 15 bases sitting between them. The CDR3 is made up of 16 amino acids.

The source is a human donor in good health. Sequencing was done on a sample of blood. V usage is TRBV7-9 and J usage is TRBJ2-1; unclear D gene. In DNA form, the CDR3 reads TGTGCCAGCAGCATAAACCCCGGGTTTTCCTACAATGAGCAGTTCTTC. It specifies CASSINPGFSYNEQFF.